This TCR beta chain originates from a study of cytomegalovirus exposure and HLA in healthy donors. Vbeta (60) and Jbeta (13) primers were used in the PCR. Using immunoSEQ multiplex PCR, the repertoire was profiled, and TCRdb retains in-frame clones only, with some absent. This sample carries some 99,000 clones, 69% of them seen once, and the ten largest clones take under 6.5%. Findings and caveats of the study: Cytomegalovirus association was listed for 150 to 200 TCR beta chains.

Concerning this clone: The antigen is unknown.

The receptor was derived from a woman between 70 and 85 years old in good health and CMV-seropositive. The sample comprised PBMCs.

The CDR3 sequence is CAISRMGTGVTSEAFF. In DNA, the CDR3 is TGTGCCATCAGTAGGATGGGGACAGGGGTGACCAGTGAAGCTTTCTTT. V usage is TRBV10-3 and J usage is TRBJ1-1; TRBD1 matches 10 bases. CDR1 is ENHRY, CDR2 SYGVKD, per germline. V was pared by 5 bases and J by 7 bases, with 13 bases of the junction left unmatched. The CDR3 runs 16 residues.